This T cell receptor (beta chain) was observed in a study of technical replicates of blood from a few donors. Trimming shortened V by 6 bases and J by 11 bases, and 17 bases separated the two germline ends. Germline CDR1 is SNHLY and CDR2 is FYNNEI. This CDR3 contains 13 residues. Clones were read by immunoSEQ multiplex PCR, and TCRdb kept only the in-frame ones, dropping some. This sample has 45,000 to 60,000 clones, with less than 95% found just once. V is TRBV2 and J is TRBJ2-1, with TRBD2 as a possible D gene (6 bases). This clonotype was sampled from a human donor in good health. Some clones in this sample may be carry-over from other donors' samples. Specimen: PBMCs. The CDR3 sequence: CASSLLKAGQQFF. Written as DNA, the CDR3 is TGTGCCAGCAGCCTGCTGAAAGCGGGCCAGCAGTTCTTC.